This passage covers 32 T cell receptor beta chains from one sample sequenced in a study of blood T cell repertoires in COVID-19. Repertoires were generated with immunoSEQ multiplex PCR, while TCRdb's copy carries only in-frame clones and drops some. The sample records 200,000 to 250,000 clones, 84% being singletons. Specimen: peripheral blood. All receptors come from a human donor in a cohort sampled during active COVID-19.

This clone was seen a single time. This chain joins TRBV12-3 or TRBV12-4 and TRBJ1-2; D is perhaps TRBD1 (6 bases). This CDR3 has 12 amino acids. The CDR3 DNA is TGTGCTTTAGGGACACCCGCTACCGGCTACACCTTC. Residues: CALGTPATGYTF.

This clone showed up just a few times. The chain is built from TRBV7-9 and TRBJ2-1; 10 bases agree with TRBD1. The CDR3 covers 15 residues. Germline V CDR1 and CDR2: SEHNR, FQNEAQ (reference sequence). V lost 4 bases to trimming and J lost 5 bases; unmatched junction nucleotides: 5. The CDR3 DNA reads as TGTGCCAGCAGCTCCCGGGACAGGGGAGACAATGAGCAGTTCTTC. Translated: CASSSRDRGDNEQFF.

V usage is TRBV3-1 (or the pseudogene TRBV3-2) and J usage is TRBJ1-2; the match to TRBD1 covers 11 bases. From germline, CDR1 is LGHDT and CDR2 YNNKEL (reference sequence). V shed 1 base and J 6 bases; nucleotides not matched to a gene: 4. The CDR3 sequence is 15 residues long. The CDR3 sequence is CASSQVQDRGHGYTF. DNA for the CDR3: TGTGCCAGCAGCCAAGTCCAGGACAGGGGGCATGGCTACACCTTC.

The chain is built from TRBV5-1 and TRBJ2-1, with 16 bases fitting TRBD2. Trimming took 4 bases from V and 9 from J; bases not matched to a gene: 10. The length of the CDR3 is 17 residues. Germline lookup yields CDR1 SGHRS and CDR2 YFSETQ. CDR3 nucleotide sequence: TGCGCCAGCAGCACCGGGACTAGCGGGAGGGCAGACGCTGAGCAGTTCTTC. Translation: CASSTGTSGRADAEQFF.

In its sample, this clone was seen once. The genes are TRBV28 and TRBJ2-7, with D perhaps matching TRBD1 (6 bases). The V end lost 6 bases, the J end lost 1 base, and 13 bases lay between the germline ends. This CDR3 contains 14 residues. Germline V lookup: CDR1 MDHEN, CDR2 SYDVKM. CDR3 nucleotides: TGTGCCAGCAGCTATCGGGACATTTCCTACGAGCAGTACTTC. Amino acids: CASSYRDISYEQYF.

A few counts support this clone. The chain recombines TRBV2 with TRBJ1-2; D unresolved. Trimming removed 7 bases at V and 4 bases at J, with 13 bases between. Germline V gene sequence: CDR1 SNHLY, CDR2 FYNNEI. The CDR3 has 13 residues. CDR3 nucleotide sequence: TGTGCCAGCACCAGCGGACTGGGCTATGGCTACACCTTC. Amino acid sequence: CASTSGLGYGYTF.

This sequence joins TRBV27 and TRBJ1-2, with TRBD1 matching 7 bases. V trimming: 5 bases; J trimming: 0 bases; junction bases outside the gene matches: 9. The CDR3 spans 16 residues. Germline lookup yields CDR1 MNHEY and CDR2 SMNVEV (reference sequence). In DNA form, the CDR3 reads TGTGCCAGCAGTCCAACCCGGACAGGCCCTAACTATGGCTACACCTTC. This encodes CASSPTRTGPNYGYTF.

The V and J genes are TRBV19 and TRBJ1-2; D call uncertain. V was cut by 1 base and J by 8 bases, with 11 bases left in between. Germline loops: CDR1 LNHDA, CDR2 SQIVND (reference sequence). CDR3 length: 13 residues. In DNA form, the CDR3 reads TGTGCCAGTAGTATAGCGAGGCACCGGGGCTACACCTTC. This translates into CASSIARHRGYTF.

The rearrangement links TRBV19 to TRBJ2-2; TRBD1 agrees at 8 bases. The V gene end was trimmed by 3 bases and the J gene end by 5 bases; junction bases not matched to a gene: 8. In germline, CDR1 is LNHDA, CDR2 SQIVND (reference sequence). This CDR3 contains 16 residues. As DNA, the CDR3 is TGTGCCAGTAGTATCGACGACAGGGGTGGGACCGGGGAGCTGTTTTTT. The encoded protein is CASSIDDRGGTGELFF. The variable domain in full, completed from reference TRBV19 and TRBJ2-2, reads DGGITQSPKYLFRKEGQNVTLSCEQNLNHDAMYWYRQDPGQGLRLIYYSQIVNDFQKGDIAEGYSVSREKKESFPLTVTSAQKNPTAFYLCASSIDDRGGTGELFFGEGSRLTVL.

The CDR3: CASIPDRGASYEQYF. The DNA of the CDR3 is TGTGCCAGCATCCCGGACAGGGGGGCTTCTTACGAGCAGTACTTC. J is TRBJ2-7 and V is TRBV7-9; TRBD1 aligns across 10 bases. The CDR3 extends over 15 amino acids. The V and J ends lost 7 bases and 4 bases, in that order; junction bases with no gene match: 10. In germline, CDR1 is SEHNR, CDR2 FQNEAQ (reference sequence).

The chain carries TRBV29-1 and TRBJ2-7, with D perhaps TRBD2 (6 bases). The CDR3 totals 15 residues. Germline V lookup: CDR1 SQVTM, CDR2 ANQGSEA. Trimming removed 4 bases from V and 1 base from J, with 17 bases in between. The chain's CDR3 is CSVVSGGSGSYEQYF. CDR3 in DNA: TGCAGCGTTGTGTCCGGAGGGTCTGGGTCCTACGAGCAGTACTTC.

V gene TRBV5-1 combines with J gene TRBJ2-7; TRBD1 matches at 9 bases. Germline values: CDR1 SGHRS, CDR2 YFSETQ. This CDR3 has 15 residues. The ends lost 4 bases at V and 3 bases at J; junction bases unmatched: 8. The DNA of the CDR3 is TGCGCCAGCAGCAGCCCGGGACAGGGAAACTACGAGCAGTACTTC. Residues: CASSSPGQGNYEQYF.

The genes are TRBV19 and TRBJ2-3; 8 bases map to TRBD1. V shed 1 base, J shed 0 bases, and the junction held 6 bases outside the gene matches. Per germline, CDR1 LNHDA and CDR2 SQIVND (reference sequence). The CDR3 contains 17 residues. The CDR3 here is CASSIGDRGGSTDTQYF. CDR3 DNA: TGTGCCAGTAGTATAGGCGACAGGGGTGGAAGCACAGATACGCAGTATTTT.

This clone has just a few counts. The chain joins TRBV28 to TRBJ2-7; the D gene is possibly TRBD2 (7 bases). Trimming shortened V by 3 bases and J by 9 bases, and 12 bases separated the two germline ends. The germline V gene has CDR1 MDHEN and CDR2 SYDVKM. The CDR3 extends over 12 amino acids. The CDR3 loop is CASSLGGGAQYF. The CDR3 DNA is TGTGCCAGCAGTTTGGGAGGGGGAGCGCAGTACTTC. The full variable domain, its missing parts supplied by reference TRBV28 and TRBJ2-7, is DVKVTQSSRYLVKRTGEKVFLECVQDMDHENMFWYRQDPGLGLRLIYFSYDVKMKEKGDIPEGYSVSREKKERFSLILESASTNQTSMYLCASSLGGGAQYFGPGTRLTVT.

This clone was seen just once. The chain links TRBV6-5 to TRBJ1-3; 8 bases align to TRBD1. Per the germline V gene, CDR1 is MNHEY and CDR2 is SVGAGI. This CDR3 is 15 amino acids long. J lost 4 bases, V lost 2 bases, and 4 bases had no gene match. The CDR3 spells CASSYGQGTGNTIYF. CDR3 DNA: TGTGCCAGCAGTTACGGACAGGGTACGGGAAACACCATATATTTT.

The rearrangement links TRBV11-2 to TRBJ2-1; 8 nucleotides line up with TRBD2. Germline CDR1 SGHAT, CDR2 FQNNGV. With 5 bases clipped from V and 6 bases from J, the junction kept 21 bases outside the gene matches. The CDR3 extends over 19 amino acids. The CDR3 DNA reads TGTGCCAGCAGCACCCTGTTCTTCCAGCGGGAGTTAGCCCTCAATGAGCAGTTCTTC. Amino acid sequence: CASSTLFFQRELALNEQFF.

The CDR3 bases are TGTGCCAGCAGTGACCGGGACAGGGGCTACTATGGCTACACCTTC. Encoded protein: CASSDRDRGYYGYTF. The chain couples TRBV27 to TRBJ1-2; 10 bases are shared with TRBD1. Germline trimming cut 5 bases from V and 3 bases from J; bases unmatched to any gene: 6. This CDR3 spans 15 amino acids. The V gene's germline CDR1 is MNHEY and CDR2 SMNVEV (reference sequence).

The chain has TRBV12-3 or TRBV12-4 and TRBJ1-1; D unclear. The CDR3 loop spans 13 amino acids. V lost 3 bases, J lost 5 bases, and 10 bases lay in between. CDR3 sequence: CASSLGLYTEAFF. The CDR3 DNA reads as TGTGCCAGCAGTTTGGGCCTCTATACTGAAGCTTTCTTT.

V is TRBV28 and J is TRBJ2-6, with TRBD1 identical over 7 bases. V lost 6 bases, J lost 2 bases, and 4 bases stayed unmatched. CDR1 is MDHEN, CDR2 SYDVKM, per germline. CDR3 length equals 15 residues. The CDR3 is CASSSQGAGANVLTF. CDR3 nucleotide sequence: TGTGCCAGCAGCTCGCAGGGGGCTGGGGCCAACGTCCTGACTTTC.

This clone was observed a few times. The chain combines TRBV19 with TRBJ2-1; 10 positions match TRBD2. The CDR3 sequence is 16 residues long. Germline CDR1 is LNHDA and CDR2 is SQIVND (reference sequence). V was pared by 7 bases and J by 0 bases, with 6 bases of the junction left unmatched. In nucleotides, the CDR3 is TGTGCCAGTATCTCCTTAGCGGGAGGCTCCTACAATGAGCAGTTCTTC. This translates into CASISLAGGSYNEQFF.

The chain combines TRBV10-2 with TRBJ1-2, with D possibly matching TRBD1 (5 bases). CDR3 length: 14 amino acids. CDR1 is WSHSY and CDR2 is SAAADI in the germline V gene. The V end was cut by 5 bases, the J end by 4 bases, with 14 bases between. For the CDR3, the DNA is TGCGCCAGCAGTCCCGGGGGACGGCTCTATGGCTACACCTTC. Its translation is CASSPGGRLYGYTF.

The J gene is TRBJ2-1, the V gene TRBV24-1, with 15 bases matching TRBD2. The CDR3 extends over 17 amino acids. Germline CDR1 and CDR2: KGHDR and SFDVKD. V shed 7 bases, J shed 7 bases, and the junction held 10 bases outside the gene matches. The CDR3 nucleotides read TGTGCCACCAGCGGACTAGCGGGAGGGCTAGAGGGGAATGAGCAGTTCTTC. Protein sequence: CATSGLAGGLEGNEQFF.

The chain couples TRBV4-1 to TRBJ1-4; no definite D call. The germline V gene has CDR1 MGHRA and CDR2 YSYEKL. V was shortened by 3 bases and J by 0 bases, with 8 bases between the two germline ends. The CDR3 length is 15 residues. The CDR3 loop is CASSQVGATNEKLFF. For the CDR3, the DNA is TGCGCCAGCAGCCAGGTTGGAGCAACTAATGAAAAACTGTTTTTT.

The chain combines TRBV24-1 with TRBJ1-4; 7 nucleotides match TRBD1. V was pared by 7 bases and J by 13 bases, with 8 bases of the junction left unmatched. The CDR3 consists of 12 residues. Germline lookup yields CDR1 KGHDR and CDR2 SFDVKD. CDR3 bases: TGTGCCACCAGCGACAGGGAGCGCGGACTGTTTTTT. Protein: CATSDRERGLFF.

This chain connects TRBV27 to TRBJ2-3; 8 bases line up with TRBD1. Germline V gene lookup returns CDR1 MNHEY and CDR2 SMNVEV (reference sequence). V lost 3 bases and J lost 2; bases outside the gene matches: 7. The CDR3 contains 16 residues. This CDR3 reads CASSFRSTGATDTQYF. The DNA for the CDR3 is TGTGCCAGCAGTTTTAGATCGACAGGGGCCACAGATACGCAGTATTTT.

The J gene is TRBJ2-3, the V gene TRBV3-1 (or the pseudogene TRBV3-2), with 14 bases that match TRBD2. The CDR3 has 16 residues. With V trimmed by 5 bases and J by 4 bases, 5 bases remained unmatched. CDR1 and CDR2 (germline): LGHDT, YNNKEL (reference sequence). CDR3 bases: TGTGCCAGCAGCGGACTAGCGGGAGGTCGGGCAGATACGCAGTATTTT. It encodes CASSGLAGGRADTQYF.

V gene TRBV28 combines with J gene TRBJ2-7; 8 bases match TRBD2. The CDR3 has 15 amino acids. CDR1 MDHEN and CDR2 SYDVKM come from the germline V gene. V lost 6 bases, J lost 0 bases, and 7 bases stayed unmatched. The CDR3 region is CASSPGGAGSYEQYF. In nucleotides, the CDR3 is TGTGCCAGCAGCCCGGGGGGGGCTGGCTCCTACGAGCAGTACTTC.

This rearrangement joins TRBV27 to TRBJ2-7, with 10 bases lining up with TRBD2. The CDR3 runs to 15 residues. Germline values: CDR1 MNHEY, CDR2 SMNVEV (reference sequence). V shed 5 bases, J shed 4 bases, and the junction held 8 bases outside the gene matches. In DNA form, the CDR3 reads TGTGCCAGCAGTATTAGCGGGAGGCTCTCTTACGAGCAGTACTTC. This gives the protein CASSISGRLSYEQYF.

The gene calls are TRBV10-1 and TRBJ1-5, with D possibly being TRBD1 (6 bases). Germline-derived CDR1 and CDR2 are WNHNN and SYGVQD (reference sequence). Trimming left V 2 bases short and J 0 bases short, with 8 bases between. CDR3 length: 15 residues. DNA of the CDR3: TGCGCCAGCAGTGAGAGGGACAATAGCAATCAGCCCCAGCATTTT. As protein: CASSERDNSNQPQHF.

This chain uses TRBV6-1 with TRBJ2-5, with 7 bases lining up with TRBD2. The V and J ends lost 2 bases and 4 bases, in that order; junction bases with no gene match: 13. This CDR3 comprises 17 residues. CDR1 and CDR2 (germline): MNHNS, SASEGT. The CDR3 sequence is CASSESASVGGGETQYF. DNA of the CDR3: TGTGCCAGCAGTGAATCGGCAAGTGTGGGCGGGGGAGAGACCCAGTACTTC.

The gene calls are TRBV28 and TRBJ2-7; perhaps TRBD2 as D (6 bases). Trimming removed 2 bases at V and 6 bases at J, with 17 bases between. This CDR3 contains 15 residues. Looked up from germline, CDR1 is MDHEN and CDR2 is SYDVKM. The CDR3 sequence: CASSLGGVLMGEQYF. The CDR3 bases are TGTGCCAGCAGTTTAGGAGGGGTTCTAATGGGCGAGCAGTACTTC.

This rearrangement joins TRBV6-2 or TRBV6-3 to TRBJ2-5, with 9 bases aligning to TRBD1. The germline CDR1 and CDR2 sequences are MNHEY and SVGEGT. The CDR3 is 16 residues long. The J segment lost 4 bases and the V segment lost 4 bases, leaving 10 bases of the junction unmatched. CDR3 sequence (DNA): TGTGCCAGCAGTTTCTTGGACAGGGGAGGAACAGAGACCCAGTACTTC. This translates into CASSFLDRGGTETQYF.